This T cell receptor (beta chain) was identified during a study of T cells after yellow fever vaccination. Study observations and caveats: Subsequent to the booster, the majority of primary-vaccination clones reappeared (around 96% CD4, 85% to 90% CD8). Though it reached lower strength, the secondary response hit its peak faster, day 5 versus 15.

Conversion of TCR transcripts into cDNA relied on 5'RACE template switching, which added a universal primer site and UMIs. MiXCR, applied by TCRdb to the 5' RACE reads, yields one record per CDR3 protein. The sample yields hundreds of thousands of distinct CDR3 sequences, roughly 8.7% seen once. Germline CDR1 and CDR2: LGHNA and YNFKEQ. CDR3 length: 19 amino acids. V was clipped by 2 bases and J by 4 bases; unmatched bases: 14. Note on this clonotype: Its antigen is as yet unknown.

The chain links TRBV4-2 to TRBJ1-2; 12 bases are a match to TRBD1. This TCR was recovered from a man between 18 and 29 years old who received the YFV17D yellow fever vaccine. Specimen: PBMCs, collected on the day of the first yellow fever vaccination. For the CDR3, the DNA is TGTGCCAGCAGCCAAAGCTTGGGGGACAGGGGGCCGGACCCCTATGGCTACACCTTC. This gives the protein CASSQSLGDRGPDPYGYTF.